Sequencing of this T cell receptor (beta chain) was carried out in a study of CD8 T cells in Susac syndrome. A single count supports this clonotype. Reverse transcription of about 0.5 to 1 ug RNA used random hexamers. TCRdb reanalysed the immunoSEQ multiplex PCR reads using MiXCR and keeps one entry per CDR3 protein. The sample lists approximately 210,000 distinct CDR3 sequences; about 95% were seen once. Germline V gene sequence: CDR1 SGDLS, CDR2 YYNGEE. Trimming removed 8 bases from V and 2 bases from J; junction bases left unmatched: 10. This CDR3 has 18 amino acids. The origin of this receptor is a human donor with Susac syndrome. The material sequenced was CD4+ T cells from PBMCs. The chain carries TRBV9 and TRBJ2-2; 15 nucleotides agree with TRBD2. For the CDR3, the DNA is TGTGCCAGTCATCCGGGACTAGCGGGGGGCCTTAACACCGGGGAGCTGTTTTTT. It is translated as CASHPGLAGGLNTGELFF.